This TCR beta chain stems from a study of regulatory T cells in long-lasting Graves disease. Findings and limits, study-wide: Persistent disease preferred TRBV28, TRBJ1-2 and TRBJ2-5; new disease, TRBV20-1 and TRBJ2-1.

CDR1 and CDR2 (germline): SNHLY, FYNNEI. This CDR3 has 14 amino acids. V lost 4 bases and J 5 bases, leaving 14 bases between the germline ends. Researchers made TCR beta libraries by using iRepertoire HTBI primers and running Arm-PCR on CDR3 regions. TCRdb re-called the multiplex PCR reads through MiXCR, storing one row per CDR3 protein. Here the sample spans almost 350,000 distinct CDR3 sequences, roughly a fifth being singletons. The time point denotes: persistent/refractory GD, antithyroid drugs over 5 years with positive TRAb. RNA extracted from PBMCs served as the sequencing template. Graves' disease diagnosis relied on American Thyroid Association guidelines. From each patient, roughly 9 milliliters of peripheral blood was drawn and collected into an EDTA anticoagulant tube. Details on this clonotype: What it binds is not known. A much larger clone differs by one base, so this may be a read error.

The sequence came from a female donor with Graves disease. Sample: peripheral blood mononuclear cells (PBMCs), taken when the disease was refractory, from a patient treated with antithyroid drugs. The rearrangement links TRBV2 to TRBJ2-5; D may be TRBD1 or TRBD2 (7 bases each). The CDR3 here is CASSGQGGWETQYF. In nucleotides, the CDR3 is TGTGCCAGCAGTGGGCAGGGGGGGTGGGAGACCCAGTACTTC.